This T cell receptor (beta chain) was retrieved from a study of blood T cells in healthy people across ages. Whole-study results and caveats: TCR beta diversity, measured per million T cells, fell in a roughly linear way with age.

Donation came from healthy Caucasian individuals in Russia who were aged roughly 6 to 95. PCR was performed a second time for about 6 to 11 cycles using a sample-barcoded 5' primer and a J-beta primer mix. TCRdb passed the 5' RACE reads through MiXCR, listing each CDR3 protein once. The repertoire holds over 600,000 distinct CDR3 sequences, with approximately 40% as singletons. V shed 1 base and J shed 11 bases, with 15 bases lying between them. Looked up from germline, CDR1 is SGHTA and CDR2 is FQGNSA. CDR3 length equals 15 residues. This clonotype was counted between two and nine times. The antigen is not known.

This receptor was taken from an elderly man in good health. This chain connects TRBV7-2 to TRBJ1-6; D is uncertain. The sequenced sample was blood. The DNA of the CDR3 is TGTGCCAGCAGCTTAGAAAGTAGGAGACTCACACCCCTCCACTTT. This sequence encodes CASSLESRRLTPLHF.